The present T cell receptor beta chain was sequenced within a study of blood T cell repertoires in COVID-19. Study at large: COVID-19 samples, acute and convalescent, were from the United States, Italy and Spain. PBMCs, B-cell-depleted T cells, or T cells were the source of the cDNA or gDNA that made up the material.

TCRdb's table, derived via immunoSEQ multiplex PCR, lists solely in-frame clones and lacks some. The sample includes roughly 97,000 clones, 90% of them seen just once. CDR1 is MNHNS, CDR2 SASEGT, per germline. V was shortened by 4 bases and J by 4 bases, with 17 bases between the two germline ends. This CDR3 region has 17 residues. The clonotype originates from a man aged 60 to 75 with acute or convalescent COVID-19. The specimen was peripheral blood. The chain carries TRBV6-1 and TRBJ1-6; D unclear. In nucleotides, the CDR3 is TGTGCCAGCAGTGGACCTAGGAGCCCTGTGTATAATTCACCCCTCCACTTT. Its protein is CASSGPRSPVYNSPLHF.